A selection of T cell receptor beta chains follows, all from one sample in a study of T cell responses to AZD1222 COVID-19 vaccine. This table comes from immunoSEQ multiplex PCR, and its TCRdb copy is limited to in-frame clones, with some not included. The sample gives fewer than 35,000 clones, approximately 89% of which show up once; roughly 42% is in the top ten. Sequencing used peripheral blood, obtained on day 0 of AZD1222 vaccination. Every receptor here comes from an adult in good health. CDR3s include the opening cysteine and the closing phenylalanine or tryptophan. The D gene is left open where the match is weak. Not all rows give a size; the values are once, few, many and, for expanded clones, a class.

abundance: -
d_gene: -
j_gene: TRBJ2-3
v_gene: TRBV7-8
CDR3aa: CASRGVPDTQYF
CDR3nt: TGTGCCAGCAGGGGGGTACCAGATACGCAGTATTTT

abundance: -
d_gene: -
j_gene: TRBJ2-3
v_gene: TRBV7-9
CDR3aa: CASSLAGSATDTQYF
CDR3nt: TGTGCCAGCAGCTTAGCCGGCTCCGCAACAGATACGCAGTATTTT

abundance: -
d_gene: -
j_gene: TRBJ1-3
v_gene: TRBV24-1
CDR3aa: CATSVFPSREDTRVSGNTIYF
CDR3nt: TGTGCCACCAGTGTTTTCCCCTCTCGTGAGGACACTCGTGTCTCTGGAAACACCATATATTTT

abundance: -
d_gene: -
j_gene: TRBJ2-3
v_gene: TRBV6-2/TRBV6-3
CDR3aa: CASSLQGGAGDTQYF
CDR3nt: TGTGCCAGCAGCCTACAGGGTGGGGCCGGAGATACGCAGTATTTT

abundance: -
d_gene: -
j_gene: TRBJ1-1
v_gene: TRBV2
CDR3aa: CASSDEGAQNTEAFF
CDR3nt: TGTGCCAGCAGTGATGAAGGAGCCCAGAACACTGAAGCTTTCTTT

abundance: -
d_gene: -
j_gene: TRBJ2-7
v_gene: TRBV4-2
CDR3aa: CASSQVGQGTYEQYF
CDR3nt: TGTGCCAGCAGCCAAGTGGGGCAGGGTACCTACGAGCAGTACTTC

abundance: -
d_gene: -
j_gene: TRBJ1-3
v_gene: TRBV5-5
CDR3aa: CASSWGRDSSSGNTIYF
CDR3nt: TGTGCCAGCAGCTGGGGCCGGGACTCGAGCTCTGGAAACACCATATATTTT

abundance: -
d_gene: -
j_gene: TRBJ1-4
v_gene: TRBV30
CDR3aa: CAWSVATGGGEKLFF
CDR3nt: TGTGCCTGGAGTGTAGCAACTGGGGGGGGTGAAAAACTGTTTTTT

abundance: -
d_gene: TRBD1
j_gene: TRBJ1-1
v_gene: TRBV7-2
CDR3aa: CASSSGQGYTEAFF
CDR3nt: TGTGCCAGCAGCTCGGGACAGGGCTACACTGAAGCTTTCTTT

abundance: -
d_gene: TRBD1
j_gene: TRBJ1-4
v_gene: TRBV27
CDR3aa: CASSDRVSLTTVNEKLFF
CDR3nt: TGTGCCAGCAGTGACAGGGTTTCATTGACCACGGTGAATGAAAAACTGTTTTTT

abundance: -
d_gene: TRBD1
j_gene: TRBJ1-1
v_gene: TRBV6-2/TRBV6-3
CDR3aa: CASSSSDRGNTEAFF
CDR3nt: TGTGCCAGCAGTTCGTCCGACAGGGGGAACACTGAAGCTTTCTTT

abundance: -
d_gene: TRBD1
j_gene: TRBJ2-7
v_gene: TRBV12-5
CDR3aa: CASGLFTGEEQYF
CDR3nt: TGTGCTAGTGGTTTGTTCACAGGGGAGGAGCAGTACTTC

abundance: once
d_gene: -
j_gene: TRBJ2-3
v_gene: TRBV5-1
CDR3aa: CASSLGYQDTQYF
CDR3nt: TGCGCCAGCAGCTTGGGTTACCAAGATACGCAGTATTTT

abundance: few
d_gene: -
j_gene: TRBJ1-2
v_gene: TRBV13
CDR3aa: CASSYLAAANGYTF
CDR3nt: TGTGCCAGCAGCTACCTCGCGGCTGCAAATGGCTACACCTTC

abundance: -
d_gene: -
j_gene: TRBJ2-4
v_gene: TRBV5-1
CDR3aa: CASSPGGSIKNIQYF
CDR3nt: TGCGCCAGCAGCCCAGGTGGCTCTATCAAAAACATTCAGTACTTC

abundance: -
d_gene: -
j_gene: TRBJ1-4
v_gene: TRBV4-3
CDR3aa: CASSQINREDEKLFF
CDR3nt: TGCGCCAGCAGCCAAATTAACAGGGAGGATGAAAAACTGTTTTTT

abundance: -
d_gene: TRBD1
j_gene: TRBJ1-4
v_gene: TRBV10-3
CDR3aa: CAISDRGQGGEKLFF
CDR3nt: TGTGCCATCAGTGATAGGGGACAGGGAGGGGAAAAACTGTTTTTT

abundance: -
d_gene: -
j_gene: TRBJ2-7
v_gene: TRBV6-5
CDR3aa: CASSYSTGIPTMYF
CDR3nt: TGTGCCAGCAGTTACTCGACGGGCATCCCAACCATGTACTTC

abundance: -
d_gene: -
j_gene: TRBJ2-7
v_gene: TRBV30
CDR3aa: CAWSVPGIYEQYF
CDR3nt: TGTGCCTGGAGTGTACCCGGTATCTACGAGCAGTACTTC

abundance: medium-sized
d_gene: -
j_gene: TRBJ2-3
v_gene: TRBV4-3
CDR3aa: CASSQDPLAADTQYF
CDR3nt: TGCGCCAGCAGCCAAGATCCACTAGCTGCGGATACGCAGTATTTT

abundance: few
d_gene: TRBD2
j_gene: TRBJ2-1
v_gene: TRBV27
CDR3aa: CASSLTRGVEQFF
CDR3nt: TGTGCCAGCAGTTTAACGCGGGGGGTTGAGCAGTTCTTC

abundance: -
d_gene: -
j_gene: TRBJ2-5
v_gene: TRBV11-2
CDR3aa: CASTRDSQETQYF
CDR3nt: TGTGCCAGCACCCGGGACTCCCAAGAGACCCAGTACTTC

abundance: -
d_gene: -
j_gene: TRBJ1-5
v_gene: TRBV12-3/TRBV12-4
CDR3aa: CASSPLRSQPQHF
CDR3nt: TGTGCCAGCAGTCCCCTGAGGTCCCAGCCCCAGCATTTT

abundance: -
d_gene: TRBD2
j_gene: TRBJ2-1
v_gene: TRBV6-2/TRBV6-3
CDR3aa: CASSARGGRNEQFF
CDR3nt: TGTGCCAGCAGTGCCCGGGGGGGCAGGAATGAGCAGTTCTTC

abundance: -
d_gene: TRBD2
j_gene: TRBJ2-3
v_gene: TRBV7-2
CDR3aa: CASSPLAGGTDTQYF
CDR3nt: TGTGCCAGCAGCCCTCTGGCGGGGGGCACAGATACGCAGTATTTT

abundance: -
d_gene: TRBD1
j_gene: TRBJ1-2
v_gene: TRBV24-1
CDR3aa: CATSETGVGYTF
CDR3nt: TGTGCCACCAGTGAAACAGGGGTAGGCTACACCTTC

abundance: -
d_gene: -
j_gene: TRBJ2-5
v_gene: TRBV4-3
CDR3aa: CASSQGAGWETQYF
CDR3nt: TGCGCCAGCAGCCAAGGGGCGGGCTGGGAGACCCAGTACTTC

abundance: -
d_gene: TRBD1
j_gene: TRBJ2-7
v_gene: TRBV9
CDR3aa: CASSLGGYSYEQYF
CDR3nt: TGTGCCAGCAGCTTAGGGGGCTACTCCTACGAGCAGTACTTC

abundance: -
d_gene: TRBD2
j_gene: TRBJ2-7
v_gene: TRBV29-1
CDR3aa: CSVGPRGLAGGSPYEQYF
CDR3nt: TGCAGCGTGGGGCCCAGGGGACTAGCGGGGGGTTCCCCCTACGAGCAGTACTTC

abundance: -
d_gene: TRBD2
j_gene: TRBJ2-2
v_gene: TRBV5-4
CDR3aa: CASSLGHSGGRTGELFF
CDR3nt: TGTGCCAGCAGCTTGGGCCATAGCGGGGGACGAACCGGGGAGCTGTTTTTT

abundance: -
d_gene: TRBD1
j_gene: TRBJ1-1
v_gene: TRBV4-3
CDR3aa: CASSRGQGDTEAFF
CDR3nt: TGCGCCAGCAGCCGCGGACAGGGTGACACTGAAGCTTTCTTT

abundance: -
d_gene: -
j_gene: TRBJ1-6
v_gene: TRBV5-6
CDR3aa: CASSFDGGRANSPLHF
CDR3nt: TGTGCCAGCAGCTTCGACGGGGGCAGGGCTAATTCACCCCTCCACTTT

abundance: -
d_gene: -
j_gene: TRBJ2-3
v_gene: TRBV5-1
CDR3aa: CASSPTTGGTDTQYF
CDR3nt: TGCGCCAGCAGCCCGACCACCGGAGGCACAGATACGCAGTATTTT

abundance: -
d_gene: -
j_gene: TRBJ1-4
v_gene: TRBV15
CDR3aa: CATSREVLGGTNEKLFF
CDR3nt: TGTGCCACCAGCAGAGAGGTCCTTGGCGGGACTAATGAAAAACTGTTTTTT

abundance: -
d_gene: -
j_gene: TRBJ2-7
v_gene: TRBV5-1
CDR3aa: CASKSEVEQYF
CDR3nt: TGCGCCAGCAAGAGTGAGGTCGAGCAGTACTTC

abundance: -
d_gene: -
j_gene: TRBJ2-7
v_gene: TRBV19
CDR3aa: CASSSVRGYEQYF
CDR3nt: TGTGCCAGTAGTTCCGTCCGGGGCTACGAGCAGTACTTC

abundance: -
d_gene: TRBD1
j_gene: TRBJ1-2
v_gene: TRBV27
CDR3aa: CASSTLGQGAGGYTF
CDR3nt: TGTGCCAGCAGTACCCTGGGACAGGGGGCCGGTGGCTACACCTTC

abundance: -
d_gene: -
j_gene: TRBJ1-5
v_gene: TRBV19
CDR3aa: CASSIGVESNQPQHF
CDR3nt: TGTGCCAGTAGTATCGGGGTGGAGAGCAATCAGCCCCAGCATTTT

abundance: once
d_gene: -
j_gene: TRBJ1-2
v_gene: TRBV5-1
CDR3aa: CASSAENYGYTF
CDR3nt: TGCGCCAGCAGTGCGGAAAACTATGGCTACACCTTC

abundance: -
d_gene: TRBD1
j_gene: TRBJ1-5
v_gene: TRBV7-8
CDR3aa: CASSLTGGPNQPQHF
CDR3nt: TGTGCCAGCAGCTTAACAGGGGGTCCCAATCAGCCCCAGCATTTT

abundance: -
d_gene: -
j_gene: TRBJ1-2
v_gene: TRBV29-1
CDR3aa: CSVGGTDGYTF
CDR3nt: TGCAGCGTTGGGGGGACGGATGGCTACACCTTC

abundance: -
d_gene: -
j_gene: TRBJ1-2
v_gene: TRBV5-1
CDR3aa: CASSLGQGIDGYTF
CDR3nt: TGCGCCAGCAGCTTGGGTCAGGGGATCGATGGCTACACCTTC

abundance: -
d_gene: -
j_gene: TRBJ1-2
v_gene: TRBV6-6
CDR3aa: CASSYGADNGYTF
CDR3nt: TGTGCCAGCAGTTACGGGGCGGATAATGGCTACACCTTC

abundance: -
d_gene: -
j_gene: TRBJ1-1
v_gene: TRBV20-1
CDR3aa: CSASTLGTGNTEAFF
CDR3nt: TGCAGTGCTAGTACTCTCGGGACGGGGAACACTGAAGCTTTCTTT

abundance: once
d_gene: -
j_gene: TRBJ1-3
v_gene: TRBV5-8
CDR3aa: CASSLGVSSSGNTIYF
CDR3nt: TGTGCCAGCAGCCTGGGGGTATCCTCCTCTGGAAACACCATATATTTT

abundance: -
d_gene: -
j_gene: TRBJ1-4
v_gene: TRBV7-2
CDR3aa: CASSLMRTATNEKLFF
CDR3nt: TGTGCCAGCAGCTTAATGCGGACTGCAACTAATGAAAAACTGTTTTTT

abundance: -
d_gene: -
j_gene: TRBJ2-7
v_gene: TRBV10-3
CDR3aa: CAILGLYEQYF
CDR3nt: TGTGCCATCTTGGGCTTATACGAGCAGTACTTC

abundance: -
d_gene: TRBD1
j_gene: TRBJ2-7
v_gene: TRBV11-2
CDR3aa: CASSLTGIEQYF
CDR3nt: TGTGCCAGCAGCTTGACAGGGATCGAGCAGTACTTC

abundance: -
d_gene: -
j_gene: TRBJ2-1
v_gene: TRBV5-1
CDR3aa: CASSLGTANEQFF
CDR3nt: TGCGCCAGCAGCTTGGGGACAGCTAATGAGCAGTTCTTC